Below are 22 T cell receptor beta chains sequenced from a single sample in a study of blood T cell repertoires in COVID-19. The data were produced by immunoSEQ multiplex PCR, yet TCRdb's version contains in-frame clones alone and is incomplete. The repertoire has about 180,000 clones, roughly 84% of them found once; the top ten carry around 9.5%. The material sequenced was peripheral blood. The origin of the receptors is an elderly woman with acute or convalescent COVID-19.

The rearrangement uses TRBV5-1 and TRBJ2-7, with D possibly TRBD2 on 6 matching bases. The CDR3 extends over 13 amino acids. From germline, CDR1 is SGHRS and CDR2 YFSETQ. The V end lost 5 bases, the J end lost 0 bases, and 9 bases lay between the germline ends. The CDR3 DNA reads TGCGCCAGCAGTTCGACTAGCTCCTACGAGCAGTACTTC. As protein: CASSSTSSYEQYF.

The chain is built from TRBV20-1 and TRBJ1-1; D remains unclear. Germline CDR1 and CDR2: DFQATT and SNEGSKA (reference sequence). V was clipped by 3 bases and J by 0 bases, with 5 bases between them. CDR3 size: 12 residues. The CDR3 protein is CSASVVNTEAFF. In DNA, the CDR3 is TGCAGTGCTAGTGTCGTGAACACTGAAGCTTTCTTT.

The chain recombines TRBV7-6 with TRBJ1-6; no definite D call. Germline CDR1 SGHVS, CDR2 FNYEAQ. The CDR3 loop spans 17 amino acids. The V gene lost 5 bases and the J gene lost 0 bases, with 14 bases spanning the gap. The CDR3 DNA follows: TGTGCCAGCAGCCTTAGGAATGGGAGCTCCTATAATTCACCCCTCCACTTT. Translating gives CASSLRNGSSYNSPLHF.

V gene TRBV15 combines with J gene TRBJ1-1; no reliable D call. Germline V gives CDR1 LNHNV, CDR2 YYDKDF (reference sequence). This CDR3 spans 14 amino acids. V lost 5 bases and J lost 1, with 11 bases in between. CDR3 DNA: TGTGCCACCAGCGGAGGTACAAGGAACACTGAAGCTTTCTTT. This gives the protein CATSGGTRNTEAFF.

In DNA, the CDR3 is TGTGCCACCAGGACGGGGGAGAGCAATCAGCCCCAGCATTTT. This sequence encodes CATRTGESNQPQHF. The chain has TRBV24-1 and TRBJ1-5; a possible D gene is TRBD1 (5 bases). Trimming took 7 bases from V and 1 from J, leaving 10 bases between them. The V gene's germline CDR1 is KGHDR and CDR2 SFDVKD. CDR3 size: 14 residues.

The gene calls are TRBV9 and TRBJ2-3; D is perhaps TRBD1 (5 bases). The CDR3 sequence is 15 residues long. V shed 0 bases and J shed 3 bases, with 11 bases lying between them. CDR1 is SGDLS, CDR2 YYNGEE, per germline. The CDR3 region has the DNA TGTGCCAGCAGCGTAGGTGTGGGGCCAACAGATACGCAGTATTTT. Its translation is CASSVGVGPTDTQYF.

The DNA for the CDR3 is TGTGCCGTAGCGGGAGGGCCGGGTTCCGCAGATACGCAGTATTTT. This gives the protein CAVAGGPGSADTQYF. The V and J genes are TRBV19 and TRBJ2-3; TRBD2 agrees at 11 bases. CDR1 LNHDA and CDR2 SQIVND come from the germline V gene (reference sequence). V shed 11 bases and J 4 bases; nucleotides not matched to a gene: 11. The CDR3 runs 15 residues.

CDR3 amino acids: CASRSTGYEQYF. The CDR3, as DNA: TGCGCCAGCAGATCGACAGGCTACGAGCAGTACTTC. The chain is built from TRBV5-1 and TRBJ2-7, with D maybe TRBD1 (6 bases). The CDR3 contains 12 residues. V lost 5 bases to trimming and J lost 3 bases, with 9 bases between them. Germline V CDR1 and CDR2: SGHRS, YFSETQ. Variable domain in full (rest from reference TRBV5-1 and TRBJ2-7): KAGVTQTPRYLIKTRGQQVTLSCSPISGHRSVSWYQQTPGQGLQFLFEYFSETQRNKGNFPGRFSGRQFSNSRSEMNVSTLELGDSALYLCASRSTGYEQYFGPGTRLTVT.

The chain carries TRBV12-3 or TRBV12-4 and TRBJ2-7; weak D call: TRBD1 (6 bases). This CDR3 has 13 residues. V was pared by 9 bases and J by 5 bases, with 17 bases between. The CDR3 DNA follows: TGTGCCAGTAAGGCAGGGGTAGAAGACGAGCAGTACTTC. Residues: CASKAGVEDEQYF.

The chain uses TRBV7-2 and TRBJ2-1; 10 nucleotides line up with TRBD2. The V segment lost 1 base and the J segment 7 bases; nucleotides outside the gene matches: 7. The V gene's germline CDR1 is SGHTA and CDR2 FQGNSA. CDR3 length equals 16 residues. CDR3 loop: CASSLGGTSGINEQFF. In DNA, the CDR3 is TGTGCCAGCAGCTTAGGGGGCACTAGCGGGATAAATGAGCAGTTCTTC.

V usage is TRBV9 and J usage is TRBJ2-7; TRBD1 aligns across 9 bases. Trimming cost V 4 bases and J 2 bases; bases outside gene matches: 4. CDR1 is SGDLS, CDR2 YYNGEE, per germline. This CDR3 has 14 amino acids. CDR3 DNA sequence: TGTGCCAGCAGCCCCCGGACAGGGGCCTACGAGCAGTACTTC. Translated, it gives CASSPRTGAYEQYF.

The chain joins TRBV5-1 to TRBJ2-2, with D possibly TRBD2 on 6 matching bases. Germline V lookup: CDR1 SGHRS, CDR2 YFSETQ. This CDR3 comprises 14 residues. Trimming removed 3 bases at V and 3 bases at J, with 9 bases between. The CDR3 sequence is CASSSRRDTGELFF. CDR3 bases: TGCGCCAGCAGCTCCCGGAGGGACACCGGGGAGCTGTTTTTT. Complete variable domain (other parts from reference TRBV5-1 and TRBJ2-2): KAGVTQTPRYLIKTRGQQVTLSCSPISGHRSVSWYQQTPGQGLQFLFEYFSETQRNKGNFPGRFSGRQFSNSRSEMNVSTLELGDSALYLCASSSRRDTGELFFGEGSRLTVL.

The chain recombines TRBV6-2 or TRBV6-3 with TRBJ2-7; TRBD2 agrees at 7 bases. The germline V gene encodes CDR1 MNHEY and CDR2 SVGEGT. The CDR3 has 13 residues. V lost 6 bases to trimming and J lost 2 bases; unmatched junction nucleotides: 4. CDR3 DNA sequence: TGTGCCAGCAGGCCTGGACTAGCCTACGAGCAGTACTTC. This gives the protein CASRPGLAYEQYF.

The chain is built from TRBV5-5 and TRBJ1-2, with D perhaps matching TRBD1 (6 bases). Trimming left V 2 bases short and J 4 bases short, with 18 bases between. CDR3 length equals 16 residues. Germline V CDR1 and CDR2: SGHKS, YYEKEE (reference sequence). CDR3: CASSFTYREVGYGYTF. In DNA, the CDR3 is TGTGCCAGCAGCTTTACATACAGGGAAGTGGGCTATGGCTACACCTTC.

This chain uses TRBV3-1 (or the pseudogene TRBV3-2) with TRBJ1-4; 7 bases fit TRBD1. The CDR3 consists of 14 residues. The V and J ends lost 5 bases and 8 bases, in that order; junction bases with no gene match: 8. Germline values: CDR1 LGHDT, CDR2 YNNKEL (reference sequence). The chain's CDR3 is CASSLTGVGEKLFF. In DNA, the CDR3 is TGTGCCAGCAGCTTAACAGGGGTCGGAGAAAAACTGTTTTTT.

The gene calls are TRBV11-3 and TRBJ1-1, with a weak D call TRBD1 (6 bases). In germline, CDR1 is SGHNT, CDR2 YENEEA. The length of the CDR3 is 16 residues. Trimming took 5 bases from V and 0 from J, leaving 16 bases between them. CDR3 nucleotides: TGTGCCAGCAGCCAAGCAGGGGCGTCGATGAACACTGAAGCTTTCTTT. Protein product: CASSQAGASMNTEAFF.

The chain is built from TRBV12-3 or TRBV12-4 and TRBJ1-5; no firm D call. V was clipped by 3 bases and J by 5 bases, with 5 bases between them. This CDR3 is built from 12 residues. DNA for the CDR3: TGTGCCAGCAGTTTCGGAGATCAGCCCCAGCATTTT. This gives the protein CASSFGDQPQHF.

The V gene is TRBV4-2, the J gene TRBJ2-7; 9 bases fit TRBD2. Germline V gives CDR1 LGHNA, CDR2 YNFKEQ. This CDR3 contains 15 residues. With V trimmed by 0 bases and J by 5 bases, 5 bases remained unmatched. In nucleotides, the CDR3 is TGTGCCAGCAGCCAAGATTTTAGGACTAGCGACGAGCAGTACTTC. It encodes CASSQDFRTSDEQYF.

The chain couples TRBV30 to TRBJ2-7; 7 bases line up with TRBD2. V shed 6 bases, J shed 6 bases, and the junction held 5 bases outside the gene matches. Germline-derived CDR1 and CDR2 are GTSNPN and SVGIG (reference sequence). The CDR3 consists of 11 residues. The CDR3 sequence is CACGTNREQYF. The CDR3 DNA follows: TGTGCCTGTGGGACTAATCGCGAGCAGTACTTC.

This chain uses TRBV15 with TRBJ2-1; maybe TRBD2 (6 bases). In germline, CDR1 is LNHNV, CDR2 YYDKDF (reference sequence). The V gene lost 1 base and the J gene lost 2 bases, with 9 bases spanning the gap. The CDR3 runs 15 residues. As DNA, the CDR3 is TGTGCCACCAGCAGAGGCGGGAATGCCTACAATGAGCAGTTCTTC. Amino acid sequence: CATSRGGNAYNEQFF.

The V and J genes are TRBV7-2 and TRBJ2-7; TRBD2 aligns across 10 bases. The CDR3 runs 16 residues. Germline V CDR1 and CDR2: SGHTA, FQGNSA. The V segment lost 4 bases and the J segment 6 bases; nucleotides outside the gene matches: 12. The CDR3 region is CASSSQTSGFPLEQYF. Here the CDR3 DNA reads TGTGCCAGCAGCTCACAGACTAGCGGGTTTCCCCTCGAGCAGTACTTC. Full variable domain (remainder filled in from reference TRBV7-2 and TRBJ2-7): GAGVSQSPSNKVTEKGKDVELRCDPISGHTALYWYRQSLGQGLEFLIYFQGNSAPDKSGLPSDRFSAERTGGSVSTLTIQRTQQEDSAVYLCASSSQTSGFPLEQYFGPGTRLTVT.

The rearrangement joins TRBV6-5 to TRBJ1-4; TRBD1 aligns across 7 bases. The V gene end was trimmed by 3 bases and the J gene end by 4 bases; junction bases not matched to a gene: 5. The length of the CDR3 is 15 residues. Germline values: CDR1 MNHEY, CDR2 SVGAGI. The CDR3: CASSYTGTDNEKLFF. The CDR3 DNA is TGTGCCAGCAGTTATACCGGGACAGATAATGAAAAACTGTTTTTT.